Below, 20 T cell receptor beta chains from the same sample are listed, as sequenced in a study of read filtering for tumor transcriptome and immune sequencing. This library used roughly 400 ng RNA and molecular barcoded adaptors spanning alpha/delta and beta/gamma chains. TCRdb passed the reads through MiXCR, listing each CDR3 protein once. The sample includes 100,000 to 150,000 distinct CDR3 sequences, roughly 13% seen only once; the top ten take approximately 10%. Material for sequencing was a population of CD138-negative cells sorted from bone marrow. The receptors were sampled from a donor aged 40 or older with multiple myeloma.

This clonotype was detected many times. The V call is TRBV7-9, the J call TRBJ1-5; unclear D gene. With 1 base removed from V and 9 bases from J, the gap between germline ends came to 10 bases. The CDR3 extends over 13 amino acids. Looked up from germline, CDR1 is SEHNR and CDR2 is FQNEAQ (reference sequence). CDR3 loop: CASSLEERLPQHF. The DNA for the CDR3 is TGTGCCAGCAGCTTAGAGGAGCGGTTGCCCCAGCATTTT.

This clonotype was detected ten times or more. This chain connects TRBV20-1 to TRBJ2-1; D gene unclear. The CDR3 is 14 amino acids. Germline values: CDR1 DFQATT, CDR2 SNEGSKA (reference sequence). Trimming took off 5 bases at V and 0 bases at J, with 11 bases between the two ends. For the CDR3, the DNA is TGCAGTGCTCTCATTATGAGCTCCTACAATGAGCAGTTCTTC. It yields the protein CSALIMSSYNEQFF.

V is TRBV7-3 and J is TRBJ2-3, with a tentative D call TRBD1 (5 bases). Germline CDR1 SGHTA, CDR2 FQGTGA. Trimming left V 5 bases short and J 4 bases short, with 19 bases between. This CDR3 is 16 amino acids long. The CDR3 loop reads CASSPQTGILADTQYF. In DNA form, the CDR3 reads TGTGCCAGCAGCCCCCAAACAGGCATCCTCGCAGATACGCAGTATTTT.

This clonotype was found a few times. This may stem from a read error, because a much larger clone lies one nucleotide away. The chain couples TRBV27 to TRBJ1-1; TRBD1 matches 11 bases. The germline V gene has CDR1 MNHEY and CDR2 SMNVEV (reference sequence). CDR3 length: 16 amino acids. After removal of 8 bases from V and 7 bases from J, the junction contained 15 bases not matched to a gene. In nucleotides, the CDR3 is TGTGCCAGCGGGATCAGGGCGGGACAGGGGGTTAGTGAAGCTTTCTTT. Encoded protein: CASGIRAGQGVSEAFF.

The sample holds many counts of this clonotype. The chain uses TRBV7-2 and TRBJ2-7; 9 positions match TRBD2. The CDR3 spans 17 residues. The germline CDR1 and CDR2 sequences are SGHTA and FQGNSA. V dropped 5 bases and J dropped 4; count of bases not matched to a gene: 15. The CDR3 DNA is TGTGCCAGCAGCCGAGTGCCAGCGGGAGGCTCGGGATACGAGCAGTACTTC. Its protein product is CASSRVPAGGSGYEQYF.

This clonotype was seen ten or more times. The chain joins TRBV7-2 to TRBJ2-1; 7 bases are shared with TRBD1. Germline-derived CDR1 and CDR2 are SGHTA and FQGNSA. This CDR3 is built from 15 residues. After removal of 0 bases from V and 6 bases from J, the junction contained 5 bases not matched to a gene. CDR3 sequence: CASSLALGQTNEQFF. The CDR3 bases are TGTGCCAGCAGCTTAGCGCTGGGACAGACCAATGAGCAGTTCTTC.

On this clonotype: One end of the junction varies from germline; a read error may be responsible. CDR3 loop: CASSPWTGAKNIRYF. The CDR3, as DNA: TGCGCCAGCAGCCCGTGGACAGGTGCCAAAAACATTCGGTACTTC. The chain couples TRBV5-1 to TRBJ2-4; 7 bases map to TRBD1. The CDR3 has 15 residues. CDR1 and CDR2 from the germline V gene are SGHRS and YFSETQ.

The sample holds a few counts of this clonotype. The chain carries TRBV11-2 and TRBJ2-5; 9 positions match TRBD2. This CDR3 has 17 amino acids. The trim removed 1 base at V and 3 bases at J, leaving 9 bases unmatched. Germline V gene lookup returns CDR1 SGHAT and CDR2 FQNNGV. The CDR3 DNA reads as TGTGCCAGCAGCTTAGCAGGGCGGGGGGGCCTGGAAGAGACCCAGTACTTC. Protein sequence: CASSLAGRGGLEETQYF.

In this sample, this clonotype turned up many times. This chain links TRBV3-1 with TRBJ2-3, with 9 bases matching TRBD2. The CDR3 has 18 residues. Germline CDR1 LGHDT, CDR2 YNNKEL (reference sequence). J gave up 6 bases and V 0 bases, and 13 bases lay outside the gene matches. The CDR3 loop is CASSQDLREGQEADTQYF. CDR3 DNA sequence: TGTGCCAGCAGCCAAGATTTGCGGGAGGGCCAAGAGGCCGATACGCAGTATTTT.

CDR3 in amino acids: CASSLATGSGYTGELFF. In DNA form, the CDR3 reads TGTGCCAGCAGCTTGGCTACCGGGAGCGGTTACACCGGGGAGCTGTTTTTT. The chain is built from TRBV5-6 and TRBJ2-2; TRBD2 might be the D (6 bases). V lost 0 bases and J 3 bases, leaving 15 bases between the germline ends. This CDR3 comprises 17 residues. Germline CDR1 is SGHDT and CDR2 is YYEEEE.

This clonotype was observed many times. The chain joins TRBV12-3 or TRBV12-4 to TRBJ1-5; no definite D call. V gave up 4 bases and J gave up 3 bases, with 13 bases separating them. This CDR3 region has 15 residues. The CDR3 DNA reads TGTGCCAGCAGTTACGGACGGGCTTCCAATCAGCCCCAGCATTTT. This gives the protein CASSYGRASNQPQHF.

This clonotype was seen at least ten times. One end of the junction is discordant with germline, which a read error may explain. The chain is built from TRBV7-7 and TRBJ2-5; TRBD1 aligns across 9 bases. The germline V gene encodes CDR1 SSHAT and CDR2 FNYEAQ (reference sequence). This CDR3 is built from 17 residues. The CDR3 region is CASSTGTGLTGQETQYF. CDR3 DNA: TGTGCTAGCAGCACAGGGACAGGGTTAACTGGCCAAGAGACCCAGTACTTC.

This clonotype was observed many times. This chain joins TRBV20-1 and TRBJ2-3; TRBD2 is a possible D gene (6 bases). CDR1 is DFQATT and CDR2 is SNEGSKA in the germline V gene (reference sequence). The CDR3 is 15 residues long. V was shortened by 0 bases and J by 2 bases, with 12 bases between the two germline ends. This CDR3 reads CSARDLDYPTDTQYF. CDR3 DNA: TGCAGTGCTAGAGATCTGGACTACCCCACAGATACGCAGTATTTT.

The CDR3 DNA sequence: TGTGCCAGCAGTTCTCCGACAGCCTATGGCTACACCTTC. Protein product: CASSSPTAYGYTF. The chain joins TRBV6-5 to TRBJ1-2, with D tentatively TRBD1 (5 bases). This CDR3 is built from 13 residues. Trimming removed 4 bases from V and 4 bases from J, with 10 bases in between. Germline CDR1 reads MNHEY; CDR2 reads SVGAGI.

Many counts were recorded for this clonotype. The CDR3 protein is CSASPTSGGAFNEQFF. As DNA, the CDR3 is TGCAGTGCTAGTCCTACTAGCGGGGGGGCCTTCAATGAGCAGTTCTTC. V and J are TRBV20-1 and TRBJ2-1; 13 bases agree with TRBD2. The CDR3 contains 16 residues. The germline CDR1 and CDR2 sequences are DFQATT and SNEGSKA (reference sequence). The junction had 8 bases not matched to a gene; V was cut back by 3 bases and J by 6 bases.

As to this clonotype: A single base separates this from a much larger clone, so it may be a read error. The V gene is TRBV28, the J gene TRBJ2-6; 8 bases are a match to TRBD1. There are 17 residues in the CDR3. Germline trimming cut 0 bases from V and 2 bases from J; bases unmatched to any gene: 3. Per germline, CDR1 MDHEN and CDR2 SYDVKM. The CDR3 bases are TGTGCCAGCAGTTTATGCGCGACAGGGGCTGGGGCCAACGTCCTGACTTTC. Translation: CASSLCATGAGANVLTF. Full variable domain (outside the CDR3, taken from reference TRBV28 and TRBJ2-6): DVKVTQSSRYLVKRTGEKVFLECVQDMDHENMFWYRQDPGLGLRLIYFSYDVKMKEKGDIPEGYSVSREKKERFSLILESASTNQTSMYLCASSLCATGAGANVLTFGAGSRLTVL.

This clonotype came up many times. This chain links TRBV28 with TRBJ2-1; 10 nucleotides agree with TRBD2. Germline-derived CDR1 and CDR2 are MDHEN and SYDVKM. CDR3 length: 15 amino acids. Germline trimming cut 5 bases from V and 6 bases from J; bases unmatched to any gene: 7. The CDR3 bases are TGTGCCAGCAGTCCACTAGCGGGAATGCCCAATGAGCAGTTCTTC. Residues: CASSPLAGMPNEQFF.

This clonotype came up many times. The rearrangement uses TRBV12-3 or TRBV12-4 and TRBJ1-5; tentative D call: TRBD1 (6 bases). V was shortened by 6 bases and J by 3 bases, with 12 bases between the two germline ends. CDR3 length: 14 amino acids. CDR3 in amino acids: CASSRDRINQPQHF. Here the CDR3 DNA reads TGTGCCAGCAGCAGAGACAGGATCAATCAGCCCCAGCATTTT.

This clonotype was counted a few times. The conserved closing phenylalanine or tryptophan is absent in this CDR3, likely reflecting a read error. The genes are TRBV15 and TRBJ2-1; maybe TRBD2 (7 bases). In germline, CDR1 is LNHNV, CDR2 YYDKDF (reference sequence). There are 16 residues in the CDR3. V was shortened by 0 bases and J by 8 bases, with 17 bases between the two germline ends. The CDR3, as DNA: TGTGCCACCAGCAGAGATCCCGCGCCGGGGGGCTATGAGCAGTTCCTC. This translates into CATSRDPAPGGYEQFL.

With respect to this clonotype: A read error is possible here, since a much larger clone lies one base away. The rearrangement uses TRBV5-1 and TRBJ1-5, with 7 bases identical to TRBD1. Germline V CDR1 and CDR2: SGHRS, YFSETQ. V trimming: 4 bases; J trimming: 0 bases; junction bases outside the gene matches: 1. CDR3 length: 14 amino acids. This CDR3 is CASSTGVSNQPQHF. CDR3 in DNA: TGCGCCAGCAGCACAGGGGTTAGCAATCAGCCCCAGCATTTT.